A selection of T cell receptor beta chains follows, all from one sample in a study of T cell repertoires in cytomegalovirus infection. From the reads, TCRdb called clonotypes with MiXCR, one entry per CDR3 protein. This sample has hundreds of thousands of distinct CDR3 sequences, with 35% found just once. What was sequenced was PBMCs. Receptors originate from a human donor in good health (CMV status not recorded). Some clones in this sample may be carry-over from other donors' samples. Each CDR3 is given with its conserved first and last residue. D genes are given only for firm matches. Some rows mark clone size as missing; the rest say once, few, many or name a class of expanded clone.

d_gene | abundance | j_gene | v_gene | CDR3aa | CDR3nt
. | . | TRBJ1-5 | TRBV5-1 | CASSLEGTDNQPQHF | TGCGCCAGCAGCTTGGAGGGGACGGACAATCAGCCCCAGCATTTT
. | . | TRBJ2-1 | TRBV7-6 | CASSLASLAPNNEQFF | TGTGCCAGCAGCTTAGCGTCCCTAGCGCCGAACAATGAGCAGTTCTTC
. | . | TRBJ1-2 | TRBV6-2/TRBV6-3 | CASSLAQFRVGYTF | TGTGCCAGCAGCCTCGCCCAATTTCGTGTTGGCTACACCTTC
TRBD1 | . | TRBJ1-5 | TRBV20-1 | CSASHRGRGGDQPQHF | TGCAGTGCTAGTCACAGGGGGCGCGGGGGGGATCAGCCCCAGCATTTT
. | . | TRBJ2-7 | TRBV28 | CASSWGPGEQYF | TGTGCCAGCAGTTGGGGTCCGGGCGAGCAGTACTTC
TRBD1 | . | TRBJ2-7 | TRBV19 | CARSMGDSTYEQYF | TGTGCCAGGAGTATGGGGGACAGCACCTACGAGCAGTACTTC
TRBD1 | few | TRBJ1-2 | TRBV29-1 | CSVDRDREDMSYGYTF | TGCAGCGTCGACCGGGACAGGGAGGATATGAGCTATGGCTACACCTTC
. | . | TRBJ2-7 | TRBV7-2 | CASSPTPLDSSEQYF | TGTGCCAGCAGCCCCACGCCCCTTGACAGCTCCGAGCAGTACTTC
TRBD2 | . | TRBJ2-1 | TRBV6-8 | CARSYPGRAVYEQFF | TGTGCCCGCAGTTACCCCGGGAGGGCCGTATATGAGCAGTTCTTC
. | . | TRBJ2-3 | TRBV19 | CASRTEAADTQYF | TGTGCCAGTAGGACAGAGGCGGCAGATACGCAGTATTTT
TRBD1 | few | TRBJ2-7 | TRBV10-3 | CAISGTGSSYEQYF | TGTGCCATCAGTGGGACAGGGTCCTCCTACGAGCAGTACTTC
TRBD1 | . | TRBJ1-2 | TRBV4-1 | CASTAGGARGYTF | TGTGCCAGCACTGCAGGGGGGGCGCGAGGCTACACCTTC
TRBD2 | few | TRBJ2-1 | TRBV15 | CATSRENSGSWDEQFF | TGTGCCACCAGCAGAGAGAACAGCGGGAGTTGGGATGAGCAGTTCTTC
. | . | TRBJ1-1 | TRBV12-3/TRBV12-4 | CASSLDSGRAFF | TGTGCCAGCAGTTTAGACAGTGGTCGAGCTTTCTTT
TRBD1 | . | TRBJ1-5 | TRBV28 | CSSRRDRIQPNHF | TGTTCCAGCAGGAGGGACAGGATTCAGCCCAATCATTTT
TRBD1 | . | TRBJ1-6 | TRBV5-1 | CASSLGQGATYNSPLHF | TGCGCCAGCAGCTTGGGACAGGGGGCGACTTATAATTCACCCCTCCACTTT
. | few | TRBJ1-1 | TRBV5-5 | CASSLSIVAEAFF | TGTGCCAGCAGCTTATCAATCGTGGCTGAAGCTTTCTTT
. | few | TRBJ2-3 | TRBV20-1 | CSAIAGTSADTQYF | TGCAGTGCTATAGCCGGGACGTCGGCAGATACGCAGTATTTT
. | . | TRBJ1-3 | TRBV7-4 | CASRDIYRGSGNTIYF | TGTGCCAGCCGGGACATATATCGGGGATCTGGAAACACCATATATTTT
TRBD1 | few | TRBJ1-1 | TRBV5-1 | CASSLVQGATEAFF | TGCGCCAGCAGCTTGGTACAGGGGGCGACTGAAGCTTTCTTT
. | . | TRBJ1-1 | TRBV7-6 | CASSLGYGTEAFF | TGTGCCAGCAGCCTGGGGTACGGCACTGAAGCTTTCTTT
. | once | TRBJ2-7 | TRBV28 | CASTVARSSYEQYF | TGTGCCAGCACCGTCGCGAGGAGCTCCTACGAGCAGTACTTC
. | many | TRBJ2-1 | TRBV6-4 | CASSESRAKEQFF | TGTGCCAGCAGTGAGAGCCGCGCGAAAGAGCAGTTCTTC
. | . | TRBJ2-1 | TRBV24-1 | CATSEDHGEQFF | TGTGCCACCAGTGAGGATCATGGGGAGCAGTTCTTC
TRBD1 | few | TRBJ1-1 | TRBV7-2 | CASSYRIRDSALSAFF | TGTGCCAGCAGCTACAGGATTAGGGACAGTGCGCTGTCTGCTTTCTTT
. | few | TRBJ1-1 | TRBV5-1 | CASSSKVENTEAFF | TGCGCCAGCAGCTCCAAGGTCGAGAACACTGAAGCTTTCTTT
. | . | TRBJ1-1 | TRBV7-9 | CASSPWDLRNTEAFF | TGTGCCAGCAGCCCATGGGATCTTAGGAACACTGAAGCTTTCTTT
. | few | TRBJ2-4 | TRBV6-5 | CASSYGGRGNIQYF | TGTGCCAGCAGTTACGGGGGGCGAGGGAACATTCAGTACTTC
TRBD2 | . | TRBJ2-7 | TRBV15 | CATSRGEREGVRYEQYF | TGTGCCACCAGCAGGGGAGAGCGGGAGGGGGTTAGGTACGAGCAGTACTTC
. | few | TRBJ1-3 | TRBV6-6 | CASSSVPGLSSSGNTIYF | TGTGCCAGCAGTTCGGTCCCTGGACTTTCGAGCTCTGGAAACACCATATATTTT
. | few | TRBJ2-1 | TRBV6-1 | CASSEVVAPWLFF | TGTGCCAGCAGTGAAGTGGTGGCTCCATGGCTGTTCTTC
TRBD1 | . | TRBJ1-2 | TRBV28 | CASSFRQGVYGYTF | TGTGCCAGCAGTTTCCGACAGGGCGTCTATGGCTACACCTTC
. | few | TRBJ2-6 | TRBV7-8 | CASSTTPLQFSGANVLTF | TGTGCCAGCAGCACTACCCCCTTACAGTTCTCTGGGGCCAACGTCCTGACTTTC
TRBD1 | many | TRBJ1-2 | TRBV7-9 | CASSSPNQGVYGYTF | TGTGCCAGCAGCTCCCCAAATCAGGGGGTCTATGGCTACACCTTC
TRBD2 | . | TRBJ2-1 | TRBV19 | CASSIRAGDYNEQFF | TGTGCCAGTAGTATCCGAGCGGGGGATTACAATGAGCAGTTCTTC